The 7 T cell receptor beta chains below come from one sample, sequenced in a study of Tregs in tolerant kidney transplant recipients. Using immunoSEQ multiplex PCR, the repertoire was profiled, and TCRdb retains in-frame clones only, with some absent. The sample records around 50,000 clones, around 80% being singletons. The source material was CD4+ T cells from blood. The receptors were gathered from a human donor in good health.

The chain carries TRBV29-1 and TRBJ1-1; tentatively, D is TRBD1 (5 bases). The CDR3 spans 11 residues. Trimming left V 6 bases short and J 4 bases short, with 9 bases between. The germline V gene has CDR1 SQVTM and CDR2 ANQGSEA. The CDR3 loop is CSVGGGTEAFF. DNA for the CDR3: TGCAGCGTCGGGGGGGGCACTGAAGCTTTCTTT.

The rearrangement joins TRBV19 to TRBJ2-1; D may be TRBD2 (6 bases). CDR3 length equals 15 residues. Trimming removed 7 bases at V and 7 bases at J, with 20 bases between. Per the germline V gene, CDR1 is LNHDA and CDR2 is SQIVND (reference sequence). The DNA of the CDR3 is TGTGCCAGTACCCCCCGCGGGGTCCCAGGGAATGAGCAGTTCTTC. Translated, it gives CASTPRGVPGNEQFF. Filled out from reference TRBV19 and TRBJ2-1, the complete variable domain reads DGGITQSPKYLFRKEGQNVTLSCEQNLNHDAMYWYRQDPGQGLRLIYYSQIVNDFQKGDIAEGYSVSREKKESFPLTVTSAQKNPTAFYLCASTPRGVPGNEQFFGPGTRLTVL.

This clone was seen just once. J is TRBJ2-5 and V is TRBV5-4, with D perhaps matching TRBD1 or TRBD2 (5 bases each). Germline V lookup: CDR1 SGHNT, CDR2 YYREEE (reference sequence). The CDR3 covers 16 residues. Trimming took 4 bases from V and 5 from J, leaving 21 bases between them. The chain's CDR3 is CASSTKGTTDPETQYF. CDR3 nucleotides: TGTGCCAGCAGCACGAAAGGGACCACAGATCCGGAGACCCAGTACTTC. Full variable domain (outside the CDR3, taken from reference TRBV5-4 and TRBJ2-5): ETGVTQSPTHLIKTRGQQVTLRCSSQSGHNTVSWYQQALGQGPQFIFQYYREEENGRGNFPPRFSGLQFPNYSSELNVNALELDDSALYLCASSTKGTTDPETQYFGPGTRLLVL.

The chain couples TRBV2 to TRBJ2-7; 9 bases agree with TRBD1. CDR1 and CDR2 (germline): SNHLY, FYNNEI. After removal of 4 bases from V and 4 bases from J, the junction contained 5 bases not matched to a gene. The CDR3 runs 14 residues. The CDR3 DNA is TGTGCCAGCAGTGCGGACAGGGGAGGGTACGAGCAGTACTTC. It yields the protein CASSADRGGYEQYF.

The rearrangement uses TRBV5-1 and TRBJ2-5; 7 bases are a match to TRBD2. Per germline, CDR1 SGHRS and CDR2 YFSETQ. The V gene end was trimmed by 5 bases and the J gene end by 2 bases; junction bases not matched to a gene: 9. The CDR3 contains 15 residues. CDR3 amino acids: CASRTGTTPQETQYF. CDR3 in DNA: TGCGCCAGCAGAACCGGGACTACCCCACAAGAGACCCAGTACTTC.

The rearrangement uses TRBV13 and TRBJ2-5; 8 bases match TRBD2. Germline V CDR1 and CDR2: PRHDT, FYEKMQ (reference sequence). Unmatched junction bases numbered 8, after V lost 5 bases and J lost 0 bases. The CDR3 sequence is 16 residues long. The CDR3 here is CASSTARGLDQETQYF. CDR3 coding DNA: TGTGCCAGCAGCACAGCAAGGGGACTAGACCAAGAGACCCAGTACTTC. Based on the CDR3 plus reference TRBV13 and TRBJ2-5, the full variable domain is AAGVIQSPRHLIKEKRETATLKCYPIPRHDTVYWYQQGPGQDPQFLISFYEKMQSDKGSIPDRFSAQQFSDYHSELNMSSLELGDSALYFCASSTARGLDQETQYFGPGTRLLVL.

This clone was observed a few times. The CDR3 nucleotides read TGTGCCAGCAGCGTTCCGGGGTTCGGTGGCTACACCTTC. The encoded protein is CASSVPGFGGYTF. The V call is TRBV9, the J call TRBJ1-2; D remains ambiguous. This CDR3 has 13 amino acids. The V end lost 2 bases, the J end lost 7 bases, and 12 bases lay between the germline ends. The germline CDR1 and CDR2 sequences are SGDLS and YYNGEE. Full variable domain (outside the CDR3, taken from reference TRBV9 and TRBJ1-2): DSGVTQTPKHLITATGQRVTLRCSPRSGDLSVYWYQQSLDQGLQFLIQYYNGEERAKGNILERFSAQQFPDLHSELNLSSLELGDSALYFCASSVPGFGGYTFGSGTRLTVV.